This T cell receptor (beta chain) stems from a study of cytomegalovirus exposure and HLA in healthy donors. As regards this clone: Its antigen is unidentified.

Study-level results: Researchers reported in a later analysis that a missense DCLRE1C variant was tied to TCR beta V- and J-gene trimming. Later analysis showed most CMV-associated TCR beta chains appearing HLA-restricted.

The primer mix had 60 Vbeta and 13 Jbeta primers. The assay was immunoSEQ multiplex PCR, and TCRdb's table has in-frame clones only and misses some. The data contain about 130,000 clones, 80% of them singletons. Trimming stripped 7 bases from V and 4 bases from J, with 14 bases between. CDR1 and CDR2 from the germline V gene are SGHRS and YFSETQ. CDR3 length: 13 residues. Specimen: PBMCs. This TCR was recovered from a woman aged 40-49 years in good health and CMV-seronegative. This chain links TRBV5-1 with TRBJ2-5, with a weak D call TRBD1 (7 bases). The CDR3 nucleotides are TGCGCCAGCCTTTCGCAGGGGGGAGAGACCCAGTACTTC. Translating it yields CASLSQGGETQYF.